This T cell receptor (beta chain) was profiled in a study of vaccination effects on CD4 cells after COVID-19. Study context: Of the BNT162b2 and mRNA-1273 vaccines, participants received two doses of one or the other.

V was clipped by 2 bases and J by 4 bases, with 8 bases between them. The CDR3 consists of 13 residues. Germline V gene lookup returns CDR1 MNHEY and CDR2 SVGAGI. A remark on this clone: The target antigen is unknown.

Assay used: immunoSEQ multiplex PCR; TCRdb lists only in-frame clones, some missing. Of tens of thousands of clones listed, around 86% are singletons. Using viral peptide pools, the ViraFEST assay grew out antigen-specific CD4+ T cells prior to sequencing. Researchers isolated CD4+ T cells once about 11 days of culture had elapsed. The healthy vaccine recipients, who had no prior SARS-CoV-2 infection, showed negative nucleocapsid antibodies. The authors exchanged half the medium for IL-2 medium on days 3 and 7. The sequence was obtained from a human donor who received a COVID-19 vaccine. Sequencing was performed on CD4+ T cells from PBMCs cultured with HCoV-229E spike peptides, taken before COVID-19 vaccination. The chain uses TRBV6-5 and TRBJ1-1, with a weak D call TRBD1 (6 bases). The CDR3 sequence: CASSYIGGTEAFF. Written as DNA, the CDR3 is TGTGCCAGCAGTTACATAGGGGGCACTGAAGCTTTCTTT.